What follows describes a single T cell receptor beta chain. No antigen is known for it. Per-nucleotide qualities are absent, and no much larger clonotype sits a single base away. The sample is drawn from a study of T cell responses to AZD1222 COVID-19 vaccine (dated by TCRdb to the early 2020s). Context from the whole study: A total of approximately 240 trial participants underwent TCR sequencing, of whom 207 received two doses of AZD1222 and approximately 25 received two doses of the MenACWY control vaccine. Enrollment into the trials was organized by age into subgroups of 18-55, 56-69 and 70-plus years, and those subgroups contained approximately 160, 26 and 62 TCR-sequenced participants, respectively. Here is what the overall study found, with its caveats: Reportedly, close to half of the unique spike-specific TCRs recognized epitopes lying outside the regions that are mutated in the B.1.351 and B.1.1.7 variants. The 56-69-year group was small, and its depth increase did not reach significance, likely because of low power. After two AZD1222 doses, both the breadth and the depth of spike-specific TCRs were significantly higher than at day 0 and than in MenACWY recipients. The whole spike protein was spanned by vaccine-associated CD4 TCRs, and dominant responses were seen in regions 160-218 and 743-854. Only five or six AZD1222 recipients were SARS-CoV-2 seropositive at baseline, limiting conclusions about previously exposed vaccinees. Most participants were white British and females outnumbered males, and the authors suggested that clonal diversity may have been underestimated. Because no day 14 peak-response samples were available, the repertoires could be characterized only after the peak T cell response.

The CDR3 regions of human TCRbeta chains were analyzed by immunosequencing. Under the source paper's analysis protocol: Repertoire TCRs were checked for matches against a reference library of SARS-CoV-2-specific TCRs that had been generated using the MIRA antigen-specificity platform. Breadth meant the fraction of unique TCRs that were SARS-CoV-2-associated, whereas depth meant the fraction of total T cells that were SARS-CoV-2-associated. Using the MIRA data, every spike-specific TCR was mapped to the spike region that the TCR reacted to and assigned to either a CD4 or a CD8 class. Log10-transformed breadth and depth values were compared by one-way ANOVA with Sidak's multiple comparisons tests. In TCRdb, the immuneACCESS table is reduced to in-frame sequences with V and J assigned. These tables do not hold every clone; where another copy was compared, an unresolved V gene accounts for under half, and the others remain unexplained. The DNA gave D and trimming, while V, J and clone size come from that table. For this sample there are 150,000 to 200,000 clones; under 95% appear just once. The ten most abundant clones make up under 6% of the sample.

V is reduced by 7 bases and J by 6 bases, leaving a spacing of 16 bases between them. Inclusive of the bounding cysteine and phenylalanine, the CDR3 is 14 residues long. Only the CDR3 region is kept as DNA, spanning 42 bases read in frame from base 1. CDR1 MNHNY and CDR2 SVGAGI were looked up in the germline V gene (reference sequence). This specimen's time point label, per the study, means: about 28 days (+/-7) after the second vaccine dose. Because spike-specific TCR depth and breadth did not differ between the two schedules, AZD1222 recipients who got a second dose at roughly 4 weeks were pooled with those who got a second dose at roughly 12 weeks. Samples from vaccinated people were obtained from the UK trials COV001 and COV002, which included a single-blind randomized controlled phase 2/3 trial of AZD1222 (ChAdOx1 nCoV-19) in healthy adults. For TCRbeta chain sequencing, PBMC samples from trial participants were taken at day 0 and at day 28 after the second dose.

This chain joins TRBV6-6 to TRBJ1-5, with TRBD1 perhaps the D gene, on 5 matching bases. Sequences were derived from peripheral blood, sampled 28 days after the second AZD1222 dose. This TCR was sampled from an adult who received the AZD1222 COVID-19 vaccine. For the CDR3, the sequence is CASTPGGFGQPQHF. The bases are TGTGCCAGCACCCCTGGGGGTTTCGGTCAGCCCCAGCATTTT.